A selection of T cell receptor beta chains follows, all from one sample in a study of control samples from healthy donors and cancer patients. Here immunoSEQ multiplex PCR was the method, and the copy in TCRdb shows in-frame clones only, minus some. The sample consists of around 140,000 clones, about 91% of them appearing once. The specimen sequenced was blood. These receptors were collected from a young man in good health. The CDR3 runs from the conserved cysteine through the conserved F or W. Fields, in order: D gene, V gene, clone size, J gene, CDR3 protein, CDR3 DNA. D genes are given only for firm matches. Some rows mark clone size as missing; the rest say once, few, many or name a class of expanded clone.

d_call: NA; v_call: TRBV27; clone_size: NA; j_call: TRBJ1-1; cdr3_aa: CASSLRGGFMNTEAFF; cdr3_nt: TGTGCCAGCAGTTTGCGCGGAGGATTCATGAACACTGAAGCTTTCTTT
d_call: NA; v_call: TRBV10-2; clone_size: NA; j_call: TRBJ2-7; cdr3_aa: CASSDAGHTYEQYF; cdr3_nt: TGCGCCAGCAGTGATGCAGGGCACACCTACGAGCAGTACTTC
d_call: TRBD2; v_call: TRBV28; clone_size: NA; j_call: TRBJ2-3; cdr3_aa: CASSSSRGGLTDTQYF; cdr3_nt: TGTGCCAGCAGTTCCTCGCGGGGGGGCCTCACAGATACGCAGTATTTT
d_call: NA; v_call: TRBV28; clone_size: NA; j_call: TRBJ1-2; cdr3_aa: CASSLGRGYYGYTF; cdr3_nt: TGTGCCAGCAGTTTAGGCCGGGGATACTATGGCTACACCTTC
d_call: TRBD1; v_call: TRBV9; clone_size: once; j_call: TRBJ1-2; cdr3_aa: CASSVGPGQTYGYTF; cdr3_nt: TGTGCCAGCAGCGTAGGTCCGGGACAGACCTATGGCTACACCTTC
d_call: NA; v_call: TRBV3-1/TRBV3-2; clone_size: NA; j_call: TRBJ1-1; cdr3_aa: CASSQDTYRDPEAFF; cdr3_nt: TGTGCCAGCAGCCAAGATACCTACAGGGACCCTGAAGCTTTCTTT
d_call: NA; v_call: TRBV7-8; clone_size: NA; j_call: TRBJ1-4; cdr3_aa: CASSLRPLQDEKLFF; cdr3_nt: TGTGCCAGCAGCTTGCGACCCCTCCAGGATGAAAAACTGTTTTTT
d_call: TRBD1; v_call: TRBV20-1; clone_size: NA; j_call: TRBJ1-2; cdr3_aa: CSASTWTGNYGYTF; cdr3_nt: TGCAGTGCTAGTACCTGGACAGGCAACTATGGCTACACCTTC
d_call: NA; v_call: TRBV30; clone_size: NA; j_call: TRBJ1-2; cdr3_aa: CAWTPGGSQGGYTF; cdr3_nt: TGTGCCTGGACTCCCGGGGGCAGCCAGGGAGGCTACACCTTC
d_call: NA; v_call: TRBV20-1; clone_size: NA; j_call: TRBJ2-3; cdr3_aa: CSASFTDTQYF; cdr3_nt: TGCAGTGCTAGCTTTACAGATACGCAGTATTTT
d_call: NA; v_call: TRBV4-2; clone_size: NA; j_call: TRBJ1-1; cdr3_aa: CASSQEVWGLSWPEAFF; cdr3_nt: TGTGCCAGCAGCCAAGAAGTGTGGGGCTTGTCCTGGCCCGAAGCTTTCTTT
d_call: NA; v_call: TRBV23-1; clone_size: NA; j_call: TRBJ2-7; cdr3_aa: CASNRWAVSYEQYF; cdr3_nt: TGCGCCAGCAACCGGTGGGCCGTCTCCTACGAGCAGTACTTC
d_call: TRBD1; v_call: TRBV18; clone_size: NA; j_call: TRBJ1-6; cdr3_aa: CASSPRVRGQGFSPLHF; cdr3_nt: TGTGCCAGCTCACCACGGGTTAGGGGACAGGGTTTTTCACCCCTCCACTTT
d_call: NA; v_call: TRBV30; clone_size: NA; j_call: TRBJ2-4; cdr3_aa: CAWSGDGYNIQYF; cdr3_nt: TGTGCCTGGAGTGGGGACGGTTATAACATTCAGTACTTC
d_call: NA; v_call: TRBV28; clone_size: NA; j_call: TRBJ1-1; cdr3_aa: CASSWEPRSENTEAFF; cdr3_nt: TGTGCCAGCAGTTGGGAACCGAGGTCAGAGAACACTGAAGCTTTCTTT
d_call: NA; v_call: TRBV2; clone_size: NA; j_call: TRBJ2-3; cdr3_aa: CASSARDTQYF; cdr3_nt: TGTGCCAGCAGTGCTCGAGATACGCAGTATTTT
d_call: TRBD2; v_call: TRBV7-9; clone_size: NA; j_call: TRBJ2-2; cdr3_aa: CASSPILAANTGELFF; cdr3_nt: TGTGCCAGCAGCCCTATTCTAGCGGCGAACACCGGGGAGCTGTTTTTT
d_call: TRBD1; v_call: TRBV4-1; clone_size: NA; j_call: TRBJ1-6; cdr3_aa: CASSQVGGDNSPLHF; cdr3_nt: TGCGCCAGCAGCCAGGTAGGGGGCGATAATTCACCCCTCCACTTT
d_call: TRBD1; v_call: TRBV6-6; clone_size: once; j_call: TRBJ1-2; cdr3_aa: CASKRTGGDYGYTF; cdr3_nt: TGTGCCAGCAAAAGGACAGGGGGCGACTATGGCTACACCTTC
d_call: NA; v_call: TRBV14; clone_size: NA; j_call: TRBJ1-2; cdr3_aa: CASSQELGEGSTF; cdr3_nt: TGTGCCAGCAGCCAAGAGTTGGGAGAGGGAAGCACCTTC
d_call: TRBD1; v_call: TRBV5-6; clone_size: once; j_call: TRBJ1-2; cdr3_aa: CASSLALTGAGIYGYTF; cdr3_nt: TGTGCCAGCAGCTTGGCCTTGACAGGGGCGGGGATCTATGGCTACACCTTC
d_call: NA; v_call: TRBV29-1; clone_size: NA; j_call: TRBJ1-1; cdr3_aa: CSVEDGLNTEAFF; cdr3_nt: TGCAGCGTTGAAGACGGATTGAACACTGAAGCTTTCTTT
d_call: TRBD2; v_call: TRBV7-2; clone_size: once; j_call: TRBJ2-2; cdr3_aa: CASSFSGGTGELFF; cdr3_nt: TGTGCCAGCAGCTTTTCCGGGGGGACCGGGGAGCTGTTTTTT
d_call: TRBD2; v_call: TRBV6-6; clone_size: NA; j_call: TRBJ2-1; cdr3_aa: CASSYVSGVYNEQFF; cdr3_nt: TGTGCCAGCAGTTACGTGAGCGGGGTCTACAATGAGCAGTTCTTC
d_call: TRBD2; v_call: TRBV4-2; clone_size: NA; j_call: TRBJ2-1; cdr3_aa: CASSQEGTGGQNEQFF; cdr3_nt: TGTGCCAGCAGCCAAGAGGGGACGGGGGGGCAGAATGAGCAGTTCTTC